These 19 T cell receptor beta chains share one sample of origin, sequenced in a study of shared clonotypes between healthy human individuals. Sequencing was performed with immunoSEQ multiplex PCR; in TCRdb, only in-frame clones are kept and a portion is missing. The repertoire includes approximately 350,000 clones, 74% of them detected once, and 10% sits in the top ten. The sequenced sample was memory CD4+ T cells sorted from blood. The sample's subset: CD45RA-negative fraction. The receptors originated from a young man in good health.

The chain uses TRBV7-9 and TRBJ1-2, with D possibly TRBD1 on 5 matching bases. Per germline, CDR1 SEHNR and CDR2 FQNEAQ (reference sequence). The V and J ends lost 2 bases and 2 bases respectively, with 12 bases between them. The CDR3 is 15 residues long. CDR3 in amino acids: CASSLRGTTNYGYTF. The CDR3 nucleotides are TGTGCCAGCAGCTTAAGAGGGACGACGAACTATGGCTACACCTTC.

The rearrangement joins TRBV9 to TRBJ2-5; 9 bases line up with TRBD2. The ends lost 0 bases at V and 3 bases at J; junction bases unmatched: 9. The CDR3 has 17 amino acids. CDR1 is SGDLS, CDR2 YYNGEE, per germline. DNA of the CDR3: TGTGCCAGCAGCGTAGGGTCCGGGCTAGCGGGAAAAGAGACCCAGTACTTC. Its protein product is CASSVGSGLAGKETQYF.

The chain has TRBV7-3 and TRBJ2-7; a weak D match, TRBD2 (7 bases). Germline assignment: CDR1 SGHTA and CDR2 FQGTGA. This CDR3 region has 13 residues. V lost 8 bases and J lost 7, with 18 bases in between. The CDR3 loop reads CASAPAGAREQYF. CDR3 sequence (DNA): TGTGCCAGCGCTCCCGCGGGGGCGCGGGAGCAGTACTTC.

This clone was observed a few times. The V call is TRBV10-1, the J call TRBJ2-7; 8 bases are shared with TRBD2. Trimming removed 5 bases from V and 5 bases from J; junction bases left unmatched: 14. Germline CDR1 is WNHNN and CDR2 is SYGVQD (reference sequence). This CDR3 spans 16 amino acids. CDR3 in amino acids: CASSRGGRGLVDEQYF. The DNA of the CDR3 is TGCGCCAGCAGTCGGGGGGGAAGAGGACTGGTGGACGAGCAGTACTTC.

The chain carries TRBV25-1 and TRBJ2-7, with 8 bases lining up with TRBD2. The CDR3 is made up of 17 amino acids. After removal of 4 bases from V and 2 bases from J, the junction contained 13 bases not matched to a gene. Germline CDR1 reads MGHDK; CDR2 reads SYGVNS. The CDR3 DNA reads TGTGCCAGCAGTGCTCAACCGGGACTAGTAAATACCTACGAGCAGTACTTC. This sequence encodes CASSAQPGLVNTYEQYF.

In its sample, this clone ranks as medium-sized (0.01 to 0.1%). The chain combines TRBV28 with TRBJ1-5; TRBD1 is a possible D gene (5 bases). The CDR3 extends over 16 amino acids. Between the trimmed V and J ends, which lost 1 base and 5 bases, there was a span of 15 bases. CDR1 and CDR2 from the germline V gene are MDHEN and SYDVKM. CDR3 in amino acids: CASSLSGAGYHQPQHF. CDR3 nucleotide sequence: TGTGCCAGCAGTTTATCCGGGGCAGGCTACCATCAGCCCCAGCATTTT.

Concerning this clone itself: Just one base apart from a much larger clone, this may be a read error. The rearrangement uses TRBV25-1 and TRBJ2-7; D ambiguous. Trimming removed 0 bases at V and 7 bases at J, with 1 base between. The CDR3 length is 10 residues. CDR1 and CDR2 from the germline V gene are MGHDK and SYGVNS. The DNA of the CDR3 is TGTGCCAGCAGTGAATATGAGCAGTACTTC. Its protein is CASSEYEQYF.

The V and J genes are TRBV5-1 and TRBJ2-2; D is perhaps TRBD1 (6 bases). This CDR3 has 15 residues. Germline lookup yields CDR1 SGHRS and CDR2 YFSETQ. V lost 9 bases to trimming and J lost 6 bases, with 21 bases between them. The CDR3 spells CATRTDGSGAGELFF. DNA for the CDR3: TGCGCCACCCGGACAGATGGGTCTGGCGCCGGGGAGCTGTTTTTT.

This chain joins TRBV9 and TRBJ2-3; 11 bases line up with TRBD2. Germline assignment: CDR1 SGDLS and CDR2 YYNGEE. The CDR3 totals 18 residues. The junction had 6 bases not matched to a gene; V was cut back by 0 bases and J by 0 bases. In nucleotides, the CDR3 is TGTGCCAGCAGCGTAGTCCCTAGCGGGGGGTCTAGCACAGATACGCAGTATTTT. It specifies CASSVVPSGGSSTDTQYF.

The chain combines TRBV7-9 with TRBJ1-1, with no clear D. The V and J ends lost 6 bases and 4 bases respectively, with 12 bases between them. The CDR3 is 13 amino acids. Germline lookup yields CDR1 SEHNR and CDR2 FQNEAQ (reference sequence). CDR3 bases: TGTGCCAGCAGTGAGAATTCGGGCACTGAAGCTTTCTTT. It codes for CASSENSGTEAFF.

The chain employs TRBV5-4 and TRBJ2-1; D gene ambiguous. There are 12 residues in the CDR3. Germline CDR1 is SGHNT and CDR2 is YYREEE (reference sequence). V was clipped by 4 bases and J by 5 bases, with 7 bases between them. CDR3 protein: CASSAIDNEQFF. The CDR3, as DNA: TGTGCCAGCAGCGCCATAGACAATGAGCAGTTCTTC. Supplemented by reference TRBV5-4 and TRBJ2-1, the full variable domain reads ETGVTQSPTHLIKTRGQQVTLRCSSQSGHNTVSWYQQALGQGPQFIFQYYREEENGRGNFPPRFSGLQFPNYSSELNVNALELDDSALYLCASSAIDNEQFFGPGTRLTVL.

This chain uses TRBV4-1 with TRBJ2-7; D possibly corresponds to TRBD1 (5 bases). The germline V gene has CDR1 MGHRA and CDR2 YSYEKL. Trimming removed 6 bases at V and 4 bases at J, with 19 bases between. This CDR3 has 15 amino acids. CDR3 DNA sequence: TGCGCCAGCAGTCTACAGGTCCTCTCAAAATACGAGCAGTACTTC. It codes for CASSLQVLSKYEQYF.

Comment on this clone: A read error may explain this, as a much larger clone is one base away. Other DNA sequences in the sample encode the same CDR3. CDR3 sequence: CASSLGFSGANVLTF. The DNA of the CDR3 is TGCGCCAGCAGCTTAGGGTTTTCTGGGGCCAACGTCCTGACTTTC. This chain links TRBV5-1 with TRBJ2-6; D not resolved. The length of the CDR3 is 15 residues. CDR1 is SGHRS and CDR2 is YFSETQ in the germline V gene. V was pared by 2 bases and J by 1 base, with 7 bases between.

The chain couples TRBV5-6 to TRBJ2-3, with 15 positions matching TRBD2. The V and J ends lost 3 bases and 2 bases, in that order; junction bases with no gene match: 10. Per germline, CDR1 SGHDT and CDR2 YYEEEE. The CDR3 sequence is 19 residues long. Here the CDR3 reads CASSSNGLAGGPDTDTQYF. CDR3 coding DNA: TGTGCCAGCAGCTCCAACGGACTAGCGGGAGGGCCGGACACAGATACGCAGTATTTT.

A single count supports this clone. The chain couples TRBV28 to TRBJ2-7, with 13 bases that match TRBD2. This CDR3 is 15 amino acids long. V shed 4 bases, J shed 3 bases, and the junction held 3 bases outside the gene matches. CDR1 and CDR2 from the germline V gene are MDHEN and SYDVKM. This chain's CDR3 is CASSSTSGRNYEQYF. As DNA, the CDR3 is TGTGCCAGCAGTTCGACTAGCGGGAGGAACTACGAGCAGTACTTC.

About this clone: Other DNA sequences in the same sample also yield this CDR3. The CDR3 DNA reads as TGTGCCAGCAGCGTAGGCCTAGCGGGAAGCTACGAGCAGTACTTC. This translates into CASSVGLAGSYEQYF. The chain has TRBV9 and TRBJ2-7, with 9 bases that match TRBD2. Germline V CDR1 and CDR2: SGDLS, YYNGEE. V lost 0 bases, J lost 3 bases, and 4 bases stayed unmatched. The CDR3 covers 15 residues.

This clone was recorded a few times. This sequence joins TRBV29-1 and TRBJ2-5; the match to TRBD1 covers 10 bases. The CDR3 has 12 amino acids. CDR1 SQVTM and CDR2 ANQGSEA come from the germline V gene. V gave up 5 bases and J gave up 12 bases; unmatched junction bases: 9. The CDR3 DNA is TGCAGCGTTCGACAGGGGGCGCGTCCGGAGTACTTC. It translates to CSVRQGARPEYF.

Written as DNA, the CDR3 is TGTGCCAGTCAACCGGGACGGCTAAATGAAAAACTGTTTTTT. Amino acid sequence: CASQPGRLNEKLFF. This sequence joins TRBV19 and TRBJ1-4, with D tentatively TRBD1 (5 bases). This CDR3 contains 14 residues. The V gene's germline CDR1 is LNHDA and CDR2 SQIVND (reference sequence). Trimming cost V 8 bases and J 5 bases, with 15 bases left between them.

The V and J genes are TRBV2 and TRBJ1-2, with D possibly being TRBD1 (6 bases). CDR1 and CDR2 from the germline V gene are SNHLY and FYNNEI. This CDR3 region has 14 residues. The V and J ends lost 5 bases and 3 bases respectively, with 13 bases between them. DNA of the CDR3: TGTGCCAGCAGTATACAGGGTGAGGACTATGGCTACACCTTC. This sequence encodes CASSIQGEDYGYTF.